This TCR beta chain is drawn from a study of molecular identifiers for immune sequencing clone quantification. Study outcomes and limitations: In cases of identical TCR molecules sharing a barcode, highly expanded clone sizes could be underestimated. Over 98% of effector molecules, but under 1% in naive cells, were held by clones with more than 20 RNA copies.

Both previously described methods and listed TCR primers were employed to make bulk TCR libraries. TCRdb called the PCR reads again in MiXCR, with one record for every CDR3 protein. This repertoire shows about 640,000 distinct CDR3 sequences, nearly 20% found once; its top ten account for 0.85% to 0.9%. This clonotype has at least ten counts. Its antigen is undetermined. This CDR3 is 17 amino acids long. Germline V CDR1 and CDR2: MNHEY, SVGAGI. V lost 0 bases and J 0 bases, leaving 14 bases between the germline ends. The source is a human donor in good health. Some libraries in this study had Jurkat cell RNA spiked in. Sequenced input: naive CD8+ T cells from blood, with Jurkat cell RNA spiked in. The sample's subset: FACS-sorted CD8+CD4-CCR7+CD45RA+ naive T cells. This chain uses TRBV6-5 with TRBJ1-1; unclear D gene. In DNA form, the CDR3 reads TGTGCCAGCAGTTACTCGCTAACATACGCTATGAACACTGAAGCTTTCTTT. Its protein is CASSYSLTYAMNTEAFF.